Described below is a single T cell receptor beta chain sequence and its context. The record originates from a study of blood T cell repertoires in COVID-19. Study overall: The origin of the acute and convalescent COVID-19 samples was the United States, Italy and Spain.

This CDR3 region has 18 residues. Per germline, CDR1 LNHDA and CDR2 SQIVND (reference sequence). Trimming pared 5 bases from V and 4 bases from J, leaving 23 bases between. Authors' processing steps: Scientists estimated how many nucleated cells there were by amplifying reference gene primers. Only in-frame clones appear in the TCRdb table, and some are missing; sequencing was by immunoSEQ multiplex PCR. V and J calls and clone size are given by that table; D and trimming were obtained from the DNA. In the table there are 30,000 or so clones, around 90% of which are singletons. The J gene is TRBJ2-2, the V gene TRBV19; a weak D match, TRBD1 (6 bases). Sequenced material: peripheral blood. The TCR was taken from a human donor in a cohort sampled during active COVID-19. The CDR3 region is CASSPSRIQQGTTGELFF. CDR3 bases: TGTGCCAGTAGTCCCTCCAGAATTCAACAGGGCACCACCGGGGAGCTGTTTTTT.